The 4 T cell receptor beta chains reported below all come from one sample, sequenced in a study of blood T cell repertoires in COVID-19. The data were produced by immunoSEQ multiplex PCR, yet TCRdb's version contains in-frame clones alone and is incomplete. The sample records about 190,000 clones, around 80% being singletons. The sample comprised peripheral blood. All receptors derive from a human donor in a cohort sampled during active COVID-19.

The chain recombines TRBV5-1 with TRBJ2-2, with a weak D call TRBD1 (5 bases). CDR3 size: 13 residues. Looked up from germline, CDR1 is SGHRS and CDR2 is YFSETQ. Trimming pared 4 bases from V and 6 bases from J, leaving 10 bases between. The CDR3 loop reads CASSEQVAGELFF. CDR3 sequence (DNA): TGCGCCAGCAGCGAACAGGTAGCCGGGGAGCTGTTTTTT. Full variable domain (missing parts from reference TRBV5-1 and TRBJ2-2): KAGVTQTPRYLIKTRGQQVTLSCSPISGHRSVSWYQQTPGQGLQFLFEYFSETQRNKGNFPGRFSGRQFSNSRSEMNVSTLELGDSALYLCASSEQVAGELFFGEGSRLTVL.

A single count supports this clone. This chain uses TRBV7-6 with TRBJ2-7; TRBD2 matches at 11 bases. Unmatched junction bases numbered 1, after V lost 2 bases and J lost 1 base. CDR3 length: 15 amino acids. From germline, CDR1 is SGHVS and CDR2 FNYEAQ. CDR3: CASSLTSGRSYEQYV. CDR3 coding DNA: TGTGCCAGCAGCTTAACTAGCGGGAGATCCTACGAGCAGTACGTC.

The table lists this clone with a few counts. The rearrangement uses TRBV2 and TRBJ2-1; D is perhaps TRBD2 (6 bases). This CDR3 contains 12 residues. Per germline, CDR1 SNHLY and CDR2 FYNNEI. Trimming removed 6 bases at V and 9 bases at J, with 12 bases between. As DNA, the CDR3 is TGTGCCAGCAGCCTGGAGGGCCTTGAGCAGTTCTTC. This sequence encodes CASSLEGLEQFF.

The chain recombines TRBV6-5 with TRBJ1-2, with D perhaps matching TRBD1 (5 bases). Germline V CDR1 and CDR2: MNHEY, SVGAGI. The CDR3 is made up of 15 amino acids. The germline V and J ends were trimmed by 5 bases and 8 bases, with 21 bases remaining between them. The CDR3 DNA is TGTGCCAGCAGTCCCTTAGGCCCAGCGGGGGAAGGCTACACCTTC. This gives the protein CASSPLGPAGEGYTF.